Each of the 12 T cell receptor beta chains below was sequenced from the same sample in a study of cytomegalovirus exposure and HLA in healthy donors. The PCR employed 60 Vbeta primers together with 13 Jbeta primers. Repertoires were generated with immunoSEQ multiplex PCR, while TCRdb's copy carries only in-frame clones and drops some. The data contain about 170,000 clones, around 83% of them singletons. Sequenced input: PBMCs. These receptors were collected from a man aged 18-30 years in good health and CMV-seropositive.

In its sample, this clone was seen once. The DNA for the CDR3 is TGTGCCAGCAGCCGGGAACAGGGGGCTGGCTACACCTTC. This encodes CASSREQGAGYTF. The chain combines TRBV4-2 with TRBJ1-2; TRBD1 agrees at 9 bases. The CDR3 spans 13 residues. Germline V gene data show CDR1 as LGHNA and CDR2 as YNFKEQ. V trimming: 4 bases; J trimming: 7 bases; junction bases outside the gene matches: 4.

The genes are TRBV18 and TRBJ1-2; D is unclear. Germline lookup yields CDR1 KGHSH and CDR2 LQKENI. This CDR3 contains 15 residues. V was cut by 5 bases and J by 0 bases, with 13 bases left in between. CDR3 in amino acids: CASSGGPEANYGYTF. The CDR3 DNA follows: TGTGCCAGCTCAGGTGGGCCGGAGGCTAACTATGGCTACACCTTC.

Of note for this clone: Germline and junction disagree at one end, which may indicate a read error. The V call is TRBV2, the J call TRBJ2-7; 7 nucleotides line up with TRBD1. Germline loops: CDR1 SNHLY, CDR2 FYNNEI. This CDR3 contains 14 residues. DNA of the CDR3: TGTGCCAGCAGTGAAGTAAACAGGGGAAACGAACAGTACTTC. Its protein is CASSEVNRGNEQYF.

This clone was recorded only once. This chain links TRBV25-1 with TRBJ1-3; D ambiguous. The CDR3 runs to 14 residues. V was clipped by 3 bases and J by 1 base, with 7 bases between them. The germline CDR1 and CDR2 sequences are MGHDK and SYGVNS. The CDR3 DNA is TGTGCCAGCAGTGACCCAGGATCTGGAAACACCATATATTTT. This translates into CASSDPGSGNTIYF.

This chain uses TRBV5-1 with TRBJ2-7; TRBD1 is a possible D gene (6 bases). Germline V gives CDR1 SGHRS, CDR2 YFSETQ. Trimming stripped 1 base from V and 7 bases from J, with 18 bases between. The CDR3 contains 15 residues. CDR3 region: CASSLSGQGTGEQYF. CDR3 nucleotides: TGCGCCAGCAGCTTGTCGGGTCAGGGGACGGGGGAGCAGTACTTC.

The rearrangement links TRBV15 to TRBJ1-5, with 9 bases lining up with TRBD1. Germline CDR1 and CDR2: LNHNV and YYDKDF (reference sequence). After removal of 3 bases from V and 6 bases from J, the junction contained 6 bases not matched to a gene. This CDR3 is built from 15 residues. The CDR3 sequence is CATSSQQGAGQPQHF. The CDR3 nucleotides are TGTGCCACCAGCAGTCAACAGGGGGCCGGTCAGCCCCAGCATTTT.

J is TRBJ2-3 and V is TRBV19; possibly TRBD2 for D (6 bases). This CDR3 comprises 16 residues. Trimming took 2 bases from V and 0 from J, leaving 12 bases between them. Germline CDR1 LNHDA, CDR2 SQIVND (reference sequence). CDR3 bases: TGTGCCAGTAGTATAACGGGACTTCTGAGCACAGATACGCAGTATTTT. As protein: CASSITGLLSTDTQYF.

CDR3 loop: CASSIDGPGQGARSNQPQHF. The CDR3, as DNA: TGTGCCAGTAGTATAGATGGACCGGGACAGGGGGCTAGGAGCAATCAGCCCCAGCATTTT. The rearrangement joins TRBV19 to TRBJ1-5, with 12 bases identical to TRBD1. Germline loops: CDR1 LNHDA, CDR2 SQIVND (reference sequence). V lost 0 bases and J lost 1; bases outside the gene matches: 10. The CDR3 extends over 20 amino acids.

The chain recombines TRBV19 with TRBJ1-2; TRBD1 aligns across 7 bases. This CDR3 is 14 amino acids long. The germline gives CDR1 LNHDA, CDR2 SQIVND (reference sequence). J gave up 4 bases and V 2 bases, and 4 bases lay outside the gene matches. This chain's CDR3 is CASSIKGDSYGYTF. In nucleotides, the CDR3 is TGTGCCAGTAGTATAAAGGGGGACAGCTATGGCTACACCTTC.

The V and J genes are TRBV11-1 and TRBJ1-3; D remains unclear. The CDR3 is 16 amino acids. Trimming removed 5 bases from V and 0 bases from J, with 14 bases in between. Germline lookup yields CDR1 SGHAT and CDR2 FQDESV (reference sequence). The CDR3 DNA sequence: TGTGCCAGCAGCCTTTGGAACAGAGCCTCTGGAAACACCATATATTTT. This translates into CASSLWNRASGNTIYF.

The chain links TRBV7-9 to TRBJ2-6; D is perhaps TRBD2 (5 bases). Germline-derived CDR1 and CDR2 are SEHNR and FQNEAQ (reference sequence). V lost 5 bases and J lost 2, with 10 bases in between. The CDR3 sequence is 15 residues long. CDR3 sequence (DNA): TGTGCCAGCAGCGCGGGTGTGGCTGGGGCCAACGTCCTGACTTTC. Its translation: CASSAGVAGANVLTF.

Worth noting for this clone: The sample has other DNA sequences that encode this CDR3 too. Here the CDR3 reads CASSSPGGVSTGELFF. The CDR3 nucleotides are TGTGCCAGCAGTTCGCCAGGGGGTGTCAGCACCGGGGAGCTGTTTTTT. The rearrangement joins TRBV7-6 to TRBJ2-2; 7 nucleotides agree with TRBD1. Germline assignment: CDR1 SGHVS and CDR2 FNYEAQ. The CDR3 covers 16 residues. V was clipped by 6 bases and J by 4 bases; unmatched bases: 11.